This T cell receptor (beta chain) was recorded in a study of blood T cell repertoires in COVID-19. Study summary: Italy, Spain and the United States were the sources of the convalescent and acute COVID-19 samples.

Enrolment of Seattle patients took place during active infection, and they were followed longitudinally. There are 14 residues in the CDR3. Trimming removed 5 bases from V and 3 bases from J, with 11 bases in between. Germline V CDR1 and CDR2: SGHVS, FQNEAQ. Method: immunoSEQ multiplex PCR; TCRdb's copy keeps in-frame clones and lacks some. Of under 250,000 clones listed, about 76% are singletons. Sequencing used peripheral blood. The chain carries TRBV7-8 and TRBJ1-5, with a weak D call TRBD1 (5 bases). The TCR was taken from a middle-aged woman with COVID-19, enrolled during active disease. CDR3 in DNA: TGTGCCAGCAGCCTGAGACAGTCCAATCAGCCCCAGCATTTT. This encodes CASSLRQSNQPQHF.